What follows describes a single T cell receptor delta chain. No cognate antigen has been identified for it. This DNA's translation differs at residues 5 and 10 from TCRdb's protein, which comes from a much larger clone; a read error is likely, and the protein shown is translated from the DNA. The data were taken from a study of γδ T cells in repeated Plasmodium falciparum infection listed by TCRdb under 2021. Broadly, across the study: The natural-infection arm enrolled Malian children exposed to intense seasonal malaria transmission and compared the Malian children with Australian children matched for age and gender. About five malaria-naive U.S. adults underwent four controlled human malaria infections by bites from P. falciparum NF54-infected Anopheles stephensi mosquitoes over roughly 580 days. Samples from controlled-infection subjects were taken at baseline, right before selected infections, and 21 days after each infection. Malian gammadelta TCR repertoires were analysed cross-sectionally in periods with no transmission and longitudinally across episodes of acute febrile malaria. The study looked at how repeated Plasmodium falciparum infection shapes the human gammadelta T cell repertoire, using both natural infection in Mali and controlled human malaria infection. Study-wide conclusions, independent of this receptor: Vdelta2-negative gammadelta TCR repertoires from Malian children appeared more clonally expanded, less diverse and less shared than those of Australian children. Vgamma9/Vdelta2+ TCR repertoires showed a highly stable polyclonal repertoire over time and infection, with many inter-individual overlapping TCRgamma sequences. In Vdelta2-negative gammadelta TCR repertoires, which were largely Vdelta1+, repeated controlled infections appeared to drive waves of new clonotype selection. Analysis of inter-individual variability in gammadelta T cell responses was limited by the small size of the controlled-infection cohort. Generalizability was limited because the Malian cohort was drawn from a small rural village of predominantly one ethnic group.

The germline V gene specifies TSWWSYY as CDR1 and QGS as CDR2. The CDR3, cysteine through phenylalanine, is 12 amino acids long. The kept DNA is CDR3 alone, 36 bases in frame from the first base. The protocol used for the library was multiplex PCR. The reads were generated on an Illumina MiSeq. From each sorted gammadelta T cell sample, both TCR gamma (TRG) and TCR delta (TRD) chains were sequenced. In the original analysis: Repertoire analyses included clonotype tree plots, accumulated frequency of the top 20 clonotypes, diversity index (DI) and D75 metrics. After TCRdb called clones again from the public reads with CATT, rows with identical DNA were merged. The V and J calls, along with clone size, are taken from TCRdb and not from the paper's own processing. The sample profile shows 70,000 to 95,000 delta-chain clones; roughly 1.4% of them were found once. Of the sample, about 10% falls within the top ten clones.

For bulk TCR repertoire analysis, Vgamma9/Vdelta2+ and Vdelta2-negative gammadelta T cell populations were isolated by flow sorting from peripheral blood mononuclear cells. The receptor was derived from a pool of human donors (malaria-infected and uninfected, not separated). The V and J genes are TRDV1 and TRDJ1; the D gene is unclear. The sample taken for sequencing was gamma-delta T cells from blood. The nucleotide sequence reads TGTGCTCTTGCCTTTAACACCGATAAACCCATCTTT. Translated, this gives CALAFNTDKPIF.